This TCR beta chain was obtained from a study of T cells in narcolepsy. The CDR3 has 15 residues. Per germline, CDR1 SGHNT and CDR2 YYREEE (reference sequence). Study findings and constraints: Comparing one patient's CSF and blood CD4+ clonotypes highlighted HCRT- and TRIB2-specific autoreactive clonotypes.

Data came from immunoSEQ multiplex PCR; TCRdb stores just in-frame clones and leaves some out. The data contain tens of thousands of clones, approximately 84% of them singletons. As regards this clone: Antigen: not known. The junction does not match germline at one end; this may be a read error.

The receptor was isolated from a human donor with narcolepsy. The V call is TRBV5-4, the J call TRBJ2-7; tentatively, D is TRBD2 (5 bases). The sequenced sample consisted of CD45RA- memory CD4+ T cells from PBMCs. The DNA for the CDR3 is TGTGCCAGCAGTTTGGAGGCAGCCCGCTCCTACGAGCAGTACTTC. Translating gives CASSLEAARSYEQYF.